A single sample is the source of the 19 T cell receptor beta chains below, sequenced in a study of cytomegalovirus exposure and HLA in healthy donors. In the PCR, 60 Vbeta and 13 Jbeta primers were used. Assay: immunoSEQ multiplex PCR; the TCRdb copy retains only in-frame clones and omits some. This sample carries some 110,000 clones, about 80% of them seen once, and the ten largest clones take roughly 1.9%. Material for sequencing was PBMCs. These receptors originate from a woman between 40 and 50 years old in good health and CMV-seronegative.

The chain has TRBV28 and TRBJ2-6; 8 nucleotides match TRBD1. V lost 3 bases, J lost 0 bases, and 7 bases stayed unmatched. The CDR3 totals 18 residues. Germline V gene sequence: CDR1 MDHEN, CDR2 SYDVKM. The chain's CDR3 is CASSLGRGPPSGANVLTF. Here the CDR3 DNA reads TGTGCCAGCAGTTTGGGCAGGGGGCCCCCCTCTGGGGCCAACGTCCTGACTTTC.

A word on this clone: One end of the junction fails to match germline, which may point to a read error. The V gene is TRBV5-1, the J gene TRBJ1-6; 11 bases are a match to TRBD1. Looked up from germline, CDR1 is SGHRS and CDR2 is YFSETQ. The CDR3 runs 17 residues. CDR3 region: CASSWDRGAVARSVGCF. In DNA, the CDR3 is TGCGCCAGCAGCTGGGACAGGGGGGCGGTCGCCCGGTCGGTGGGTTGTTTT.

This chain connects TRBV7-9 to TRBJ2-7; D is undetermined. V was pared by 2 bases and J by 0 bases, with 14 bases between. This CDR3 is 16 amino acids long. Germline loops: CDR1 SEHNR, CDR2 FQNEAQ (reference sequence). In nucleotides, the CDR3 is TGTGCCAGCAGCTTATCCGCCCGAACCAGCTCCTACGAGCAGTACTTC. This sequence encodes CASSLSARTSSYEQYF.

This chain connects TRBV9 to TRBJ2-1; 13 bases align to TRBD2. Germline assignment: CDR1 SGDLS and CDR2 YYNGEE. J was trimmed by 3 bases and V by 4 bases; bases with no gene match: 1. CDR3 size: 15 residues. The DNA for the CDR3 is TGTGCCAGCAGCAGACTAGCGGGAGGCTACAATGAGCAGTTCTTC. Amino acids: CASSRLAGGYNEQFF.

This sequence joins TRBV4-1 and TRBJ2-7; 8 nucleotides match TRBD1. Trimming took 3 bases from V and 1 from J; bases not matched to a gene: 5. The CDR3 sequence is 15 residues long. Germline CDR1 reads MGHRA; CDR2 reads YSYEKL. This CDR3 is CASSHNHRGSYEQYF. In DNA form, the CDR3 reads TGCGCCAGCAGCCATAACCACAGGGGGTCCTACGAGCAGTACTTC.

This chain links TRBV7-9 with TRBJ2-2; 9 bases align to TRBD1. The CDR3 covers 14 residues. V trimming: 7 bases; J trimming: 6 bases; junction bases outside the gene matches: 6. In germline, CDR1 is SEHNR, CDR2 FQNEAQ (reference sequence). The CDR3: CASTGQGKPGELFF. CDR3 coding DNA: TGTGCCAGCACCGGACAGGGGAAACCCGGGGAGCTGTTTTTT.

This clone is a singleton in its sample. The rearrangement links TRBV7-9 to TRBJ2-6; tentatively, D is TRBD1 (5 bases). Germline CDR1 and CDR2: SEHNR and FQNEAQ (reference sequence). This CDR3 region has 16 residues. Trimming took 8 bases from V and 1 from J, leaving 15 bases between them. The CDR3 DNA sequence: TGTGCCAGCGTTAATCAGGGTATTTCTGGGGCCAACGTCCTGACTTTC. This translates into CASVNQGISGANVLTF. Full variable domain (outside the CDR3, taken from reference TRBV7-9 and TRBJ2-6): DTGVSQNPRHKITKRGQNVTFRCDPISEHNRLYWYRQTLGQGPEFLTYFQNEAQLEKSRLLSDRFSAERPKGSFSTLEIQRTEQGDSAMYLCASVNQGISGANVLTFGAGSRLTVL.

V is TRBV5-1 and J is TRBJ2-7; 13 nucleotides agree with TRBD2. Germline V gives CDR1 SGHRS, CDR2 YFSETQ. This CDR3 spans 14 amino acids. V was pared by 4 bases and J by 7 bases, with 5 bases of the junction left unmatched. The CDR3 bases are TGCGCCAGCAGCGGAGGACTAGCGGGAGAGGAGCAGTACTTC. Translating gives CASSGGLAGEEQYF.

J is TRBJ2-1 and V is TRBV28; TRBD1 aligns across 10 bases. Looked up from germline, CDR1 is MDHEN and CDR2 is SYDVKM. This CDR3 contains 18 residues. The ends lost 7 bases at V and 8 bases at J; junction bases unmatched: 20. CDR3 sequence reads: CASTSSGGRTGGIHEQFF. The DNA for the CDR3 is TGTGCCAGCACTAGTTCGGGGGGGCGGACAGGGGGAATTCATGAGCAGTTCTTC.

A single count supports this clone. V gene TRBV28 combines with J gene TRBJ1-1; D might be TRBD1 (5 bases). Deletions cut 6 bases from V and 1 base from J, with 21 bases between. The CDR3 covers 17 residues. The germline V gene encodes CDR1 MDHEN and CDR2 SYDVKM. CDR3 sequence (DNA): TGTGCCAGCAGCCTTTACCGCTGGGGGGAAGGGAACACTGAAGCTTTCTTT. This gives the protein CASSLYRWGEGNTEAFF.

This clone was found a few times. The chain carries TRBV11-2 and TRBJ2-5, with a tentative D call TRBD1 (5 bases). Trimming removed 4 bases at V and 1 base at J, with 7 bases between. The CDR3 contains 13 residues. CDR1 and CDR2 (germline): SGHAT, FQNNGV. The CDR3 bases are TGTGCCAGCAGCTACAGGCTCCAAGAGACCCAGTACTTC. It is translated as CASSYRLQETQYF.

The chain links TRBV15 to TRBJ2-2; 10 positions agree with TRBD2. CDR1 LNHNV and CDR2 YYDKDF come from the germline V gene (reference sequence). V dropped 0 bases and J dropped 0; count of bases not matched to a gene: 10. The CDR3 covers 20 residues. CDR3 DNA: TGTGCCACCAGCAGAGATGGATGGGTACTAGCGGGATCGAACACCGGGGAGCTGTTTTTT. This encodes CATSRDGWVLAGSNTGELFF.

CDR3: CASNPGLAGVSRNHLSYEQYF. CDR3 DNA: TGTGCCAGCAACCCAGGACTAGCGGGAGTCTCCCGGAACCACCTGTCGTACGAGCAGTACTTC. J is TRBJ2-7 and V is TRBV28, with 13 positions matching TRBD2. CDR3 length: 21 amino acids. J gave up 4 bases and V 7 bases, and 25 bases lay outside the gene matches. CDR1 and CDR2 (germline): MDHEN, SYDVKM.

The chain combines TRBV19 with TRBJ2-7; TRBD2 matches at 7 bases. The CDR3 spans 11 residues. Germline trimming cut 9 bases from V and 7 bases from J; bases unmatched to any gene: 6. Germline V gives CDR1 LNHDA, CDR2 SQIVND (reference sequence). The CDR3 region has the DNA TGTGCCAGCGCGGGAGTTGGTGAGCAGTACTTC. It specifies CASAGVGEQYF. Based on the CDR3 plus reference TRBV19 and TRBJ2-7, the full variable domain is DGGITQSPKYLFRKEGQNVTLSCEQNLNHDAMYWYRQDPGQGLRLIYYSQIVNDFQKGDIAEGYSVSREKKESFPLTVTSAQKNPTAFYLCASAGVGEQYFGPGTRLTVT.

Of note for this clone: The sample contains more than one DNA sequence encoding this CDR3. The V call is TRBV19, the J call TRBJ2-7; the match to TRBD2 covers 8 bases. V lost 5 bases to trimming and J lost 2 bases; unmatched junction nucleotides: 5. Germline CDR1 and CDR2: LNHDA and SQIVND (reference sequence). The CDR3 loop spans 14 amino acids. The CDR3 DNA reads TGTGCCAGTAGTTTCGGGAGGGCGACCTACGAGCAGTACTTC. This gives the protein CASSFGRATYEQYF.

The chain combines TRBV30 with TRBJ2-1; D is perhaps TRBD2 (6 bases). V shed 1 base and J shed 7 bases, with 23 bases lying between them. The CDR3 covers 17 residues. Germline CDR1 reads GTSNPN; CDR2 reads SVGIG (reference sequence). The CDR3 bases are TGTGCCTGGAGTGACCCTAAACTAGCTTCAAGTGGAAATGAGCAGTTCTTC. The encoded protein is CAWSDPKLASSGNEQFF.

The CDR3 sequence: CASSLEAGLYQETQYF. The CDR3 DNA sequence: TGTGCCAGCAGCTTAGAAGCGGGGTTGTACCAAGAGACCCAGTACTTC. This chain connects TRBV7-2 to TRBJ2-5, with TRBD2 matching 7 bases. Germline CDR1 reads SGHTA; CDR2 reads FQGNSA. CDR3 length: 16 amino acids. Trimming cost V 1 base and J 0 bases; bases outside gene matches: 5. The entire variable domain, with the rest obtained from reference TRBV7-2 and TRBJ2-5, is as follows: GAGVSQSPSNKVTEKGKDVELRCDPISGHTALYWYRQSLGQGLEFLIYFQGNSAPDKSGLPSDRFSAERTGGSVSTLTIQRTQQEDSAVYLCASSLEAGLYQETQYFGPGTRLLVL.

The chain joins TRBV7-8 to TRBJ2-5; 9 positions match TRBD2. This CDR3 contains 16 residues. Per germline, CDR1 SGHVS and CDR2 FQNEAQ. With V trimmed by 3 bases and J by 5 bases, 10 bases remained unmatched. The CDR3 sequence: CASSFGGGRAAETQYF. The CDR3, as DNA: TGTGCCAGCAGCTTCGGTGGCGGGAGGGCCGCCGAGACCCAGTACTTC.

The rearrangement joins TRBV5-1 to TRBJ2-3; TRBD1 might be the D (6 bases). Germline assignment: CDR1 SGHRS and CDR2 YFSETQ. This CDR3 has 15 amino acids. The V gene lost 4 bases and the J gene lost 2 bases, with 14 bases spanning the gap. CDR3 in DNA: TGCGCCAGCAGCAACTCCGCAGGGGTCACAGATACGCAGTATTTT. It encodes CASSNSAGVTDTQYF.